This TCR beta chain was recovered during a study of T cell clonotyping in hematopoietic cell transplantation. Study-wide findings and caveats: Graft donor and pretransplant recipient Inverse Simpson Index values predicted broader posttransplant TCR diversity. Pathologically expanded recipient clonotypes increased progressively from day 30 to day 180 as diversity fell.

Remarks on this clone: As yet, its antigen is unknown.

Generated by immunoSEQ multiplex PCR, the TCRdb table keeps only in-frame clones and is missing some. The table shows about 29,000 clones, with roughly nine tenths occurring only once. Germline V gene data show CDR1 as SEHNR and CDR2 as FQNEAQ (reference sequence). This CDR3 contains 13 residues. The germline V and J ends were trimmed by 2 bases and 5 bases, with 9 bases remaining between them. Sample: PBMCs, taken 100 days after allogeneic stem cell transplant. This rearrangement joins TRBV7-9 to TRBJ1-2, with D hard to call. The TCR sequence derives from a female patient in her 50s who had an allogeneic stem cell transplant from a related donor, so the T cells may come from the graft donor. Some clones in this sample may be carry-over from other donors' samples. DNA for the CDR3: TGTGCCAGCAGCTTATGGGTTGATTATGGCTACACCTTC. Translating it yields CASSLWVDYGYTF.